Below are 3 T cell receptor beta chains sequenced from a single sample in a study of T cells in Graves' hyperthyroidism and ophthalmopathy. The source material, RNA transcripts, was used to amplify TCR beta CDR3 regions. Using the HTBI primer set, a first-round RT-PCR was run on the TCR CDR3. One entry per CDR3 protein results from TCRdb running MiXCR on the multiplex PCR reads. The sample contains approximately 420,000 distinct CDR3 sequences, approximately 14% of which appear only once. What was sequenced was blood. The receptors were gathered from a woman aged 18-29 years with Graves' hyperthyroidism.

This clonotype was counted ten times or more. The chain combines TRBV29-1 with TRBJ2-1; 7 bases are shared with TRBD2. This CDR3 has 13 amino acids. V was pared by 6 bases and J by 3 bases, with 5 bases of the junction left unmatched. Germline V gene data show CDR1 as SQVTM and CDR2 as ANQGSEA. Here the CDR3 reads CSVGLGDYNEQFF. The CDR3 region has the DNA TGCAGCGTAGGACTAGGGGACTACAATGAGCAGTTCTTC.

This clonotype came up many times. The chain combines TRBV24-1 with TRBJ2-5; D is perhaps TRBD1 or TRBD2 (6 bases each). Germline V gives CDR1 KGHDR, CDR2 SFDVKD. Trimming removed 5 bases at V and 2 bases at J, with 20 bases between. This CDR3 comprises 17 residues. The CDR3 loop is CATSVYGGQFLQETQYF. The CDR3 DNA reads TGTGCCACCAGTGTCTACGGGGGACAATTCCTACAAGAGACCCAGTACTTC.

The chain employs TRBV5-1 and TRBJ2-1; tentative D call: TRBD1 (5 bases). The J call may be wrong; the DNA end is better matched by TRBJ2-7. CDR3 size: 15 residues. Germline loops: CDR1 SGHRS, CDR2 YFSETQ. The CDR3 DNA follows: TGCGCCAGCAGCCCTGGGCAGGGAACCTACAATGAGCAGTACTTC. As protein: CASSPGQGTYNEQYF.